This T cell receptor (beta chain) is from a study of T cell repertoires in cytomegalovirus infection. V shed 5 bases, J shed 7 bases, and the junction held 8 bases outside the gene matches. The germline V gene encodes CDR1 SGHTA and CDR2 FQGNSA. This CDR3 has 15 amino acids. This clonotype was recorded many times. The antigen is not known. TCRdb independently ran MiXCR on the reads; one entry per CDR3 protein. The data show nearly 70,000 distinct CDR3 sequences, 20% to 25% seen once. J is TRBJ2-1 and V is TRBV7-2, with 10 bases aligning to TRBD2. This TCR came from a human donor in good health (CMV status not recorded). Some clones in this sample may be carry-over from other donors' samples. The sequencing sample was made of PBMCs, sequenced either directly or after in vitro stimulation (not recorded which). The CDR3 sequence: CASSPSGRASNEQFF. Written as DNA, the CDR3 is TGTGCCAGCAGCCCCAGCGGGAGGGCCTCTAATGAGCAGTTCTTC.